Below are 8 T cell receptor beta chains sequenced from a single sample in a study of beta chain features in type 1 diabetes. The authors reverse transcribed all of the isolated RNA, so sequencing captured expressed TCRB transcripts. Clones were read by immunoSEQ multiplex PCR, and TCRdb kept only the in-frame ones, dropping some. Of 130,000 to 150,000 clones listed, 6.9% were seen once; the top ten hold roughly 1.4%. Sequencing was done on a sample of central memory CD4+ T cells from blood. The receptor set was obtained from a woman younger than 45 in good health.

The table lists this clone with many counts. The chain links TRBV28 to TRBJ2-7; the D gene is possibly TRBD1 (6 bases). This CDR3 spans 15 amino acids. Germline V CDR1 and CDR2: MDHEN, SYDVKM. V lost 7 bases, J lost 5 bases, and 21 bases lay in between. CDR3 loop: CASTSLQGIGDEQYF. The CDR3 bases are TGTGCCAGCACCTCCCTACAGGGAATCGGCGACGAGCAGTACTTC.

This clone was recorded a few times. In DNA form, the CDR3 reads TGCAGTGCTAACAGGGAATCACCCCTCCACTTT. It codes for CSANRESPLHF. This rearrangement joins TRBV20-1 to TRBJ1-6; TRBD1 is a possible D gene (6 bases). This CDR3 contains 11 residues. Per the germline V gene, CDR1 is DFQATT and CDR2 is SNEGSKA (reference sequence). V lost 4 bases, J lost 10 bases, and 8 bases lay in between.

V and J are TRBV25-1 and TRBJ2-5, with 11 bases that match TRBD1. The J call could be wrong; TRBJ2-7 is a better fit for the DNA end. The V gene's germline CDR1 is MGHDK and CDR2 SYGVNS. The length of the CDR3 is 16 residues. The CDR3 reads CASSEARTGGRYEQYF. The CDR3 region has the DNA TGTGCCAGCAGTGAGGCCCGGACAGGGGGCAGATACGAGCAGTACTTC.

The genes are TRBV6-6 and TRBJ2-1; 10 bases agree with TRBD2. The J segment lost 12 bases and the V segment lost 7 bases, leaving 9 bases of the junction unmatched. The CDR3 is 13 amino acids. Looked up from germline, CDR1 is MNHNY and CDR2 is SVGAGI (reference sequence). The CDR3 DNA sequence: TGTGCCAGCACAGCGGGAGGGCCTCCTAGGCAGTTCTTC. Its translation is CASTAGGPPRQFF.

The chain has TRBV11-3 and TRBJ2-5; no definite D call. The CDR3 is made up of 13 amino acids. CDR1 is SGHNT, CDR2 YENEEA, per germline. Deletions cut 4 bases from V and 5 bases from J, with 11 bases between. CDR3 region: CASSSGLLETQYF. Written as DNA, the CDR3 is TGTGCCAGCAGCTCCGGTCTGTTGGAGACCCAGTACTTC.

CDR3 nucleotides: TGTGCCAGCACCAATGCCGGGACTAGTGGAAATGAGCAGTTCTTC. Amino acids: CASTNAGTSGNEQFF. V is TRBV28 and J is TRBJ2-1; 8 nucleotides align to TRBD2. The V segment lost 7 bases and the J segment 7 bases; nucleotides outside the gene matches: 12. Germline values: CDR1 MDHEN, CDR2 SYDVKM. This CDR3 contains 15 residues.

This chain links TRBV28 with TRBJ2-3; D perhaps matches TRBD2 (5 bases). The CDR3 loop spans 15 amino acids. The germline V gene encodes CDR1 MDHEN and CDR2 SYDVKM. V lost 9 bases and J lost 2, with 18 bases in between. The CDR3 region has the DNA TGTGCCAGTACTCGTCAGTTCGGGGTCACAGATACGCAGTATTTT. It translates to CASTRQFGVTDTQYF.

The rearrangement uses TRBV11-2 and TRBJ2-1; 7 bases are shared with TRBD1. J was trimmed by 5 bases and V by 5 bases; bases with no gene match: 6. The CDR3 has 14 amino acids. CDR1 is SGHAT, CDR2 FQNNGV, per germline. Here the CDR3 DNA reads TGTGCCAGCAGCCGGGACAGTGGGAACAATGAGCAGTTCTTC. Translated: CASSRDSGNNEQFF. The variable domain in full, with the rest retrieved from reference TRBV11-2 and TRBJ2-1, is EAGVAQSPRYKIIEKRQSVAFWCNPISGHATLYWYQQILGQGPKLLIQFQNNGVVDDSQLPKDRFSAERLKGVDSTLKIQPAKLEDSAVYLCASSRDSGNNEQFFGPGTRLTVL.